This TCR beta chain originates from a study of blood T cell repertoires in COVID-19. Whole-study context: Acute-phase and convalescent COVID-19 samples originated in the United States, Italy and Spain.

Sequenced by immunoSEQ multiplex PCR; TCRdb stores in-frame clones only, minus some. The sample holds around 200,000 clones; 85% are singletons and the top ten take approximately 19%. Researchers sorted participants into cohorts using their self-reported clinical history. The sequence derives from a man aged 35 to 55 who had recovered from COVID-19. Source material: PBMCs or T cells enriched from blood (not recorded which).

The CDR3 is CASSPDRVDEQFF. DNA of the CDR3: TGTGCCAGCAGCCCAGACAGGGTCGATGAGCAGTTCTTC. V is TRBV9 and J is TRBJ2-1; 7 nucleotides agree with TRBD1. Looked up from germline, CDR1 is SGDLS and CDR2 is YYNGEE. Trimming cost V 4 bases and J 8 bases; bases outside gene matches: 6. The CDR3 runs to 13 residues. Full variable domain (missing parts from reference TRBV9 and TRBJ2-1): DSGVTQTPKHLITATGQRVTLRCSPRSGDLSVYWYQQSLDQGLQFLIQYYNGEERAKGNILERFSAQQFPDLHSELNLSSLELGDSALYFCASSPDRVDEQFFGPGTRLTVL.